This T cell receptor (beta chain) was documented in a study of blood T cells in healthy people across ages. Broader study findings: Possibly confounding the expanded clonotype changes was the fact that donor CMV status was unknown. Among long-lived donors, naive CD4+ cells were more numerous and diversity higher than in aged donors.

The trim removed 4 bases at V and 3 bases at J, leaving 6 bases unmatched. The CDR3 has 15 residues. Germline lookup yields CDR1 SGHRS and CDR2 YFSETQ. In this sample, this clonotype turned up a few times. Its antigen is unidentified. At least 5 micrograms of total RNA were extracted per sample. A second PCR, run for about 7 to 11 cycles, used a sample-barcoded 5' primer plus a J-beta primer mix. Sequencing recovered at least 2.5 million CDR3-containing paired-end reads from each sample. MiXCR was run by TCRdb on the 5' RACE reads, yielding one entry per CDR3 protein. The sample lists about 280,000 distinct CDR3 sequences; about 25% were seen once.

Sequenced input: blood. The clonotype comes from an older woman in good health. The V gene is TRBV5-1, the J gene TRBJ2-1; 8 nucleotides match TRBD2. CDR3 DNA: TGCGCCAGCAGCATAACTAGCGGAGGCTACAATGAGCAGTTCTTC. Amino acid sequence: CASSITSGGYNEQFF.